The 4 T cell receptor beta chains presented below share a single source sample, sequenced in a study of blood T cell repertoires in COVID-19. Sequenced by immunoSEQ multiplex PCR; TCRdb stores in-frame clones only, minus some. Here the sample spans a few hundred thousand clones, more than 80% being singletons. The sample was PBMCs or T cells enriched from blood (not recorded which). The receptors here all came from a man younger than 30 who had recovered from COVID-19.

This chain uses TRBV18 with TRBJ2-7, with 10 bases identical to TRBD2. Germline assignment: CDR1 KGHSH and CDR2 LQKENI. This CDR3 contains 14 residues. V shed 6 bases and J 3 bases; nucleotides not matched to a gene: 5. The CDR3, as DNA: TGTGCCAGCTCGCCGGGACTAGCGAGCTACGAGCAGTACTTC. Its protein is CASSPGLASYEQYF. The full variable domain, with the rest looked up from reference TRBV18 and TRBJ2-7, is NAGVMQNPRHLVRRRGQEARLRCSPMKGHSHVYWYRQLPEEGLKFMVYLQKENIIDESGMPKERFSAEFPKEGPSILRIQQVVRGDSAAYFCASSPGLASYEQYFGPGTRLTVT.

The chain is built from TRBV5-4 and TRBJ1-1; weak D call: TRBD1 (5 bases). Trimming cost V 4 bases and J 11 bases, with 24 bases left between them. The V gene's germline CDR1 is SGHNT and CDR2 YYREEE (reference sequence). The CDR3 has 15 amino acids. This chain's CDR3 is CASSPGEATGYGAFF. In DNA form, the CDR3 reads TGTGCCAGCAGCCCCGGGGAGGCCACAGGATATGGGGCTTTCTTT.

The chain employs TRBV4-2 and TRBJ2-5, with 7 bases aligning to TRBD2. This CDR3 has 14 amino acids. The ends lost 4 bases at V and 3 bases at J; junction bases unmatched: 5. Germline-derived CDR1 and CDR2 are LGHNA and YNFKEQ. The CDR3 region has the DNA TGTGCCAGCAGCCTCGGACTAGTTAAAGAGACCCAGTACTTC. Translated, it gives CASSLGLVKETQYF.

The CDR3 region has the DNA TGTGCCAGCAGCCCCCCGGGGGGTGAGCAGTTCTTC. It specifies CASSPPGGEQFF. This chain uses TRBV11-2 with TRBJ2-1, with 7 bases lining up with TRBD2. This CDR3 is 12 amino acids long. V trimming: 5 bases; J trimming: 9 bases; junction bases outside the gene matches: 4. Germline V gives CDR1 SGHAT, CDR2 FQNNGV.